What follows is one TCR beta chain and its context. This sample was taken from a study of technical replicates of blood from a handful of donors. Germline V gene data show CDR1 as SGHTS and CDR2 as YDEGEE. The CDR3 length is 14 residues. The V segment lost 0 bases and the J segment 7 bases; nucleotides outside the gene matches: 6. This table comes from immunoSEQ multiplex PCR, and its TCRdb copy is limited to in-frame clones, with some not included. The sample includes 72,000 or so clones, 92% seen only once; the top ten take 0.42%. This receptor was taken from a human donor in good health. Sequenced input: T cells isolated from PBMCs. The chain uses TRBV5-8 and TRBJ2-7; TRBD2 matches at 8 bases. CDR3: CASSLERELGEQYF. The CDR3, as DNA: TGTGCCAGCAGCTTGGAGCGGGAGCTCGGGGAGCAGTACTTC.